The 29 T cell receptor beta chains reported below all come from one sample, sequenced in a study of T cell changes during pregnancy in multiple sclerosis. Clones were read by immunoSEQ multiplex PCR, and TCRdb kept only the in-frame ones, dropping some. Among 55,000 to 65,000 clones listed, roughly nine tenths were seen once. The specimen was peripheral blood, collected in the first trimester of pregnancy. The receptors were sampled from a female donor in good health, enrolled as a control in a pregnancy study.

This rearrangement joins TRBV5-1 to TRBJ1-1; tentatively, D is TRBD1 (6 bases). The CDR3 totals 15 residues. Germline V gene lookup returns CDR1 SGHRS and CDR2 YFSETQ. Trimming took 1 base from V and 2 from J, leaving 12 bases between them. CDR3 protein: CASSLLGHQNTEAFF. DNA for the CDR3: TGCGCCAGCAGCTTGCTGGGACACCAAAACACTGAAGCTTTCTTT.

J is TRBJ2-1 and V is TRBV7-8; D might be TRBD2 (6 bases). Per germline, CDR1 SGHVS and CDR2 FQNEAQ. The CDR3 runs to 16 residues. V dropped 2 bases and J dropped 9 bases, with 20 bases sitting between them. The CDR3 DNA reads TGTGCCAGCAGCTTATTTCCCGGGAGAGATTCAAGTGAGCAGTTCTTC. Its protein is CASSLFPGRDSSEQFF.

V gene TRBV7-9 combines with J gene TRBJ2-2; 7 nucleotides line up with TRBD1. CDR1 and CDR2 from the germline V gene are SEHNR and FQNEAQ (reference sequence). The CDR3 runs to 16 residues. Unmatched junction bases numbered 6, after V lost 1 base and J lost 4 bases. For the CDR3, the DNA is TGTGCCAGCAGCTTAGGCGACAGGGCGGCCACCGGGGAGCTGTTTTTT. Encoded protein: CASSLGDRAATGELFF.

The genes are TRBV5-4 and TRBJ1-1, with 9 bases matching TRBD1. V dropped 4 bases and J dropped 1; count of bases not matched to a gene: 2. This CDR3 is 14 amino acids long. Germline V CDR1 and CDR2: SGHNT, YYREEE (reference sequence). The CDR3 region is CASSNRGRNTEAFF. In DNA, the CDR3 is TGTGCCAGCAGCAACAGGGGGCGGAACACTGAAGCTTTCTTT.

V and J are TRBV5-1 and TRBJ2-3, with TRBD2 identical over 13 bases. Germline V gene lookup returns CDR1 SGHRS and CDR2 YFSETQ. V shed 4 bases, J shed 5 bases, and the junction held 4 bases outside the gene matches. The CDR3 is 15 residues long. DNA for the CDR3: TGCGCCAGCAGCGGGGGGACTAGCGGGGTAGATACGCAGTATTTT. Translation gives CASSGGTSGVDTQYF.

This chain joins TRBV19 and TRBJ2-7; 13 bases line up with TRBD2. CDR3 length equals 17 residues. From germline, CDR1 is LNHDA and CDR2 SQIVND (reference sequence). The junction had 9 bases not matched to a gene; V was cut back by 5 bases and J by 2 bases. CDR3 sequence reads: CASSLRLAGGLPYEQYF. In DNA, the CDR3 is TGTGCCAGTAGTCTCAGACTAGCGGGGGGCTTACCCTACGAGCAGTACTTC.

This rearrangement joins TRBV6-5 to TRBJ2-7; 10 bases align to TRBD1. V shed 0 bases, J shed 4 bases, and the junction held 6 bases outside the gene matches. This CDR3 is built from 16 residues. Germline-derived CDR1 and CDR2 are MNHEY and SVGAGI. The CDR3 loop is CASSYSMTGGLYEQYF. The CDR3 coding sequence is TGTGCCAGCAGTTACTCTATGACAGGGGGCTTGTACGAGCAGTACTTC.

This CDR3 is CASSYSTSGGVTDTQYF. CDR3 DNA sequence: TGTGCCAGCAGTTACTCGACTAGCGGGGGGGTCACAGATACGCAGTATTTT. The chain has TRBV6-7 and TRBJ2-3; TRBD2 aligns across 14 bases. TRBV6-7 is an open reading frame whose function is uncertain. CDR3 length: 17 residues. Losses at the gene ends were 0 bases for V and 2 bases for J; bases not matched to a gene: 1.

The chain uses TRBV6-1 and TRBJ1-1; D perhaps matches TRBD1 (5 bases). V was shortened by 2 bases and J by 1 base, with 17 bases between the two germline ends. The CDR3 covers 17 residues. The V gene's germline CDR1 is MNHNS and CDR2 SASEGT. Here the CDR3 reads CASSEIGAGRPNTEAFF. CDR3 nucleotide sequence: TGTGCCAGCAGTGAAATAGGGGCAGGCCGACCGAACACTGAAGCTTTCTTT.

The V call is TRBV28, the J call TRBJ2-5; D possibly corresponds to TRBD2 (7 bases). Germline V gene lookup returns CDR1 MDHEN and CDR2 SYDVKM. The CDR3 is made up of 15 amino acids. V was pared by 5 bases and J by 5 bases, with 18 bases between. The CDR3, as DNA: TGTGCCAGCAGTCCCGCCGCCTGGGGGGGCGAGACCCAGTACTTC. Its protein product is CASSPAAWGGETQYF.

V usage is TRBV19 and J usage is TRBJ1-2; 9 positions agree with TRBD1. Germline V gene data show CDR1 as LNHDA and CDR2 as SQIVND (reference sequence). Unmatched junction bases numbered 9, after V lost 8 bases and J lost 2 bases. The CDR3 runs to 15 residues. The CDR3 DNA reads TGTGCCAGTGTTTCAACAGGGGGCGCCAACTATGGCTACACCTTC. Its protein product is CASVSTGGANYGYTF.

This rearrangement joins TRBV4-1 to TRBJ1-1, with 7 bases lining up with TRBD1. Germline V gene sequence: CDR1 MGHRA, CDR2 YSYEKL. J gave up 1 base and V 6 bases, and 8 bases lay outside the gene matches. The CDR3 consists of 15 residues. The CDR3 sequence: CASRESGTANTEAFF. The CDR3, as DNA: TGCGCCAGCAGGGAATCCGGGACAGCGAACACTGAAGCTTTCTTT.

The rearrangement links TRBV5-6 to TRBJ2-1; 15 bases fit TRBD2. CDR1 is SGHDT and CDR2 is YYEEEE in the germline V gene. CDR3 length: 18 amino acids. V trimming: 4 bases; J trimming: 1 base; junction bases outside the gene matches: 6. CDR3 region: CASSPGLAGGPSYNEQFF. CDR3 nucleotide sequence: TGTGCCAGCAGCCCGGGACTAGCGGGGGGCCCTTCCTACAATGAGCAGTTCTTC.

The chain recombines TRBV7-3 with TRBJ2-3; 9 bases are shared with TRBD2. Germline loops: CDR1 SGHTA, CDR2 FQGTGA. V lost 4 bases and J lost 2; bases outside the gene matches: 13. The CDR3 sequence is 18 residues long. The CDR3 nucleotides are TGTGCCAGCAGCTCCGCAACTCCGGGACTAGCCGACACAGATACGCAGTATTTT. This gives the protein CASSSATPGLADTDTQYF.

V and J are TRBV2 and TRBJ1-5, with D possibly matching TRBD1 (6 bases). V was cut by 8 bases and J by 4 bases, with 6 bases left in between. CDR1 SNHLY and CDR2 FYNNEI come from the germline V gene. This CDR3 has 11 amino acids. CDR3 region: CASGQNQPQHF. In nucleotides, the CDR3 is TGTGCCAGCGGACAGAATCAGCCCCAGCATTTT.

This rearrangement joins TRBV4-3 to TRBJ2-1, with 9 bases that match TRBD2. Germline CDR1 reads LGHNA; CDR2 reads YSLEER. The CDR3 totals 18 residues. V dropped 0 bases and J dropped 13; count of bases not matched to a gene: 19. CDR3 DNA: TGCGCCAGCAGCCAAGAATTAGTCTCTAGCGGGATTAATGTAAGACAGTTCTTC. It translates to CASSQELVSSGINVRQFF.

The CDR3 region is CASSSGGTEETQYF. The DNA for the CDR3 is TGTGCCAGCAGCTCGGGGGGGACAGAAGAGACCCAGTACTTC. This rearrangement joins TRBV5-4 to TRBJ2-5; a possible D gene is TRBD2 (8 bases). Trimming stripped 3 bases from V and 3 bases from J, with 12 bases between. CDR3 size: 14 residues. CDR1 is SGHNT and CDR2 is YYREEE in the germline V gene (reference sequence). Using reference TRBV5-4 and TRBJ2-5 for the parts outside the CDR3, the full variable domain is ETGVTQSPTHLIKTRGQQVTLRCSSQSGHNTVSWYQQALGQGPQFIFQYYREEENGRGNFPPRFSGLQFPNYSSELNVNALELDDSALYLCASSSGGTEETQYFGPGTRLLVL.

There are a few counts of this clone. The CDR3 loop is CASRKGGAGGNQPQHF. The CDR3, as DNA: TGTGCCAGCAGAAAGGGGGGGGCGGGCGGCAATCAGCCCCAGCATTTT. The chain employs TRBV13 and TRBJ1-5; tentatively, D is TRBD1 (6 bases). This CDR3 contains 16 residues. The V end lost 6 bases, the J end lost 2 bases, and 17 bases lay between the germline ends. CDR1 and CDR2 (germline): PRHDT, FYEKMQ (reference sequence). Supplemented by reference TRBV13 and TRBJ1-5, the full variable domain reads AAGVIQSPRHLIKEKRETATLKCYPIPRHDTVYWYQQGPGQDPQFLISFYEKMQSDKGSIPDRFSAQQFSDYHSELNMSSLELGDSALYFCASRKGGAGGNQPQHFGDGTRLSIL.

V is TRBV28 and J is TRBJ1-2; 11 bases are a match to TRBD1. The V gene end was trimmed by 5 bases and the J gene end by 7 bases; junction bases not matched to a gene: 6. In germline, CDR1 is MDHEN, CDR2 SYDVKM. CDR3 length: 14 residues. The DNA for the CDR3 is TGTGCCAGCAGTCCACGGACAGGGGGCGGTGGCTACACCTTC. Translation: CASSPRTGGGGYTF.

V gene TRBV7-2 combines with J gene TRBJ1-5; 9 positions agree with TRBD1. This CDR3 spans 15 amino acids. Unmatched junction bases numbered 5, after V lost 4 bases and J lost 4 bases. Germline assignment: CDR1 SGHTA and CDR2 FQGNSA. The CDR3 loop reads CASSSRTGENQPQHF. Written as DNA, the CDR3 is TGTGCCAGCAGCTCAAGGACAGGGGAGAATCAGCCCCAGCATTTT. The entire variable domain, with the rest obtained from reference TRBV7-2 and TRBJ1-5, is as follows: GAGVSQSPSNKVTEKGKDVELRCDPISGHTALYWYRQSLGQGLEFLIYFQGNSAPDKSGLPSDRFSAERTGGSVSTLTIQRTQQEDSAVYLCASSSRTGENQPQHFGDGTRLSIL.

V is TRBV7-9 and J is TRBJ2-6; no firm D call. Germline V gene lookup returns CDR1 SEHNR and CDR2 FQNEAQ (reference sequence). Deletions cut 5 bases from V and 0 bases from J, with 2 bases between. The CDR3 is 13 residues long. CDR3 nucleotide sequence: TGTGCCAGCAGCCACTCTGGGGCCAACGTCCTGACTTTC. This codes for CASSHSGANVLTF. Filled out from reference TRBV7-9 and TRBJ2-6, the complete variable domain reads DTGVSQNPRHKITKRGQNVTFRCDPISEHNRLYWYRQTLGQGPEFLTYFQNEAQLEKSRLLSDRFSAERPKGSFSTLEIQRTEQGDSAMYLCASSHSGANVLTFGAGSRLTVL.

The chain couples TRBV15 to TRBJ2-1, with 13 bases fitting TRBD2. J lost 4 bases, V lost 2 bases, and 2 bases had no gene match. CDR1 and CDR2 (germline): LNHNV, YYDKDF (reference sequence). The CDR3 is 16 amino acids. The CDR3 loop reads CATSRQTSGRYNEQFF. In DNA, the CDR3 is TGTGCCACCAGCAGACAGACTAGCGGGAGGTACAATGAGCAGTTCTTC.

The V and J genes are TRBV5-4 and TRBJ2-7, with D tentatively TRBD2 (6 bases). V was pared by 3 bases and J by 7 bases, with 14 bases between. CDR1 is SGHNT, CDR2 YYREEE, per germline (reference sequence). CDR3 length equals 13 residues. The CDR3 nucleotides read TGTGCCAGCAGCTGGACTACCCTTGGGGAGCAGTACTTC. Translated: CASSWTTLGEQYF. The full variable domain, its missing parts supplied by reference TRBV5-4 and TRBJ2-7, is ETGVTQSPTHLIKTRGQQVTLRCSSQSGHNTVSWYQQALGQGPQFIFQYYREEENGRGNFPPRFSGLQFPNYSSELNVNALELDDSALYLCASSWTTLGEQYFGPGTRLTVT.

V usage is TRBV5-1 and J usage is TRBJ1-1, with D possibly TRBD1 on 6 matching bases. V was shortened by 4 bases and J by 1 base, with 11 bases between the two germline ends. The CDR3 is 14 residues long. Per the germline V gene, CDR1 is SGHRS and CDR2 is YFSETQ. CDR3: CASSDGTRNTEAFF. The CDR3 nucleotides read TGCGCCAGCAGCGATGGGACACGGAACACTGAAGCTTTCTTT.

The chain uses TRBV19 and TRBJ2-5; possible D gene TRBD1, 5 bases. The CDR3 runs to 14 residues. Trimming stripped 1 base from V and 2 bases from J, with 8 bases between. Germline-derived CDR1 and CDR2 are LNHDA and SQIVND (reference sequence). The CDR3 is CASSIVDRQETQYF. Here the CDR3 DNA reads TGTGCCAGTAGTATAGTTGACAGACAAGAGACCCAGTACTTC.

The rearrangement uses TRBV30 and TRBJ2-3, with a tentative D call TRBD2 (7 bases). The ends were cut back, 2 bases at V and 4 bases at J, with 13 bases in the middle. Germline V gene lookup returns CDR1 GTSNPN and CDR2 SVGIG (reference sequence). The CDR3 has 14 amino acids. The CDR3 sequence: CAWSNGGPADTQYF. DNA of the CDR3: TGTGCCTGGAGTAACGGGGGGCCAGCAGATACGCAGTATTTT.

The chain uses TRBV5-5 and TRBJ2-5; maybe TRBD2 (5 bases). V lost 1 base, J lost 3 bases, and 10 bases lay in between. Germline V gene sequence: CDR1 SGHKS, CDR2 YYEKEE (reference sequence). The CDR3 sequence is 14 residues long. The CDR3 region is CASSLLPGKETQYF. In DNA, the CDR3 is TGTGCCAGCAGCTTGTTACCGGGGAAAGAGACCCAGTACTTC.

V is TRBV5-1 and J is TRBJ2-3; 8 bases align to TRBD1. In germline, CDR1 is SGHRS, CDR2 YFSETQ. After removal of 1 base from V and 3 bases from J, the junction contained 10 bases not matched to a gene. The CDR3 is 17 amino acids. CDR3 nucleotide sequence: TGCGCCAGCAGCTTGTGGGGAGACAGGGGTGGAACAGATACGCAGTATTTT. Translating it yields CASSLWGDRGGTDTQYF.

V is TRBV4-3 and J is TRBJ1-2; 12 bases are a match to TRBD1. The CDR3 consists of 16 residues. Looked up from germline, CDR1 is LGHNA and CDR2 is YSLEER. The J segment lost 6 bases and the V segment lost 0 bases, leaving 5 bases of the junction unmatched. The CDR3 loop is CASSQDGTGGGDGYTF. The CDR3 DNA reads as TGCGCCAGCAGCCAAGACGGGACAGGGGGCGGGGATGGCTACACCTTC.